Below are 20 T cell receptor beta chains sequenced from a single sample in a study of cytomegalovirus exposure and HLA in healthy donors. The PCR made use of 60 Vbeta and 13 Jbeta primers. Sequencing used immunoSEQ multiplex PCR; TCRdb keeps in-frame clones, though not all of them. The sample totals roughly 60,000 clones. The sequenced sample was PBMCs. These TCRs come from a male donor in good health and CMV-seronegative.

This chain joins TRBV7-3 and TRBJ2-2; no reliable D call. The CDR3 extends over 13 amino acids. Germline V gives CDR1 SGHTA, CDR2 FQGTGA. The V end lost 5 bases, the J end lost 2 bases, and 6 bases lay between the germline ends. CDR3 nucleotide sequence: TGTGCCAGCAGCCTCTCCAACACCGGGGAGCTGTTTTTT. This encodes CASSLSNTGELFF.

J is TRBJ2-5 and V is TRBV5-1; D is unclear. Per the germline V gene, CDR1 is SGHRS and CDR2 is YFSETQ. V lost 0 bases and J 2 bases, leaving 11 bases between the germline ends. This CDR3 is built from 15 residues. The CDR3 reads CASSLGSTSQETQYF. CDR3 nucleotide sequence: TGCGCCAGCAGCTTGGGAAGCACTTCACAAGAGACCCAGTACTTC.

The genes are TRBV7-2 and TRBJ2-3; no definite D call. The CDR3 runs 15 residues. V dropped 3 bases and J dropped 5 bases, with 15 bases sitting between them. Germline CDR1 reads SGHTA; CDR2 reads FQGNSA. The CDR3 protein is CASSLTPVTRDTQYF. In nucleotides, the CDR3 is TGTGCCAGCAGCTTGACCCCGGTGACTCGAGATACGCAGTATTTT.

The CDR3 DNA is TGCGCCAGCAGCCAAAGAAGCGGGGGCTCCTACGAGCAGTACTTC. Encoded protein: CASSQRSGGSYEQYF. The chain has TRBV4-1 and TRBJ2-7; 8 positions agree with TRBD2. Germline values: CDR1 MGHRA, CDR2 YSYEKL. The length of the CDR3 is 15 residues. The trim removed 2 bases at V and 0 bases at J, leaving 3 bases unmatched.

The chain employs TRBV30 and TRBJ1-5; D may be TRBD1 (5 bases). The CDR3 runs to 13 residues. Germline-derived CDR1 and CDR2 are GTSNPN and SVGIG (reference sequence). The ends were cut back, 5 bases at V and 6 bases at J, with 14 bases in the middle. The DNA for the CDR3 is TGTGCCTGGGGGACTTCGGGGCCTCAGCCCCAGCATTTT. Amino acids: CAWGTSGPQPQHF. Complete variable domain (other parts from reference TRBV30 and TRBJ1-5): SQTIHQWPATLVQPVGSPLSLECTVEGTSNPNLYWYRQAAGRGLQLLFYSVGIGQISSEVPQNLSASRPQDRQFILSSKKLLLSDSGFYLCAWGTSGPQPQHFGDGTRLSIL.

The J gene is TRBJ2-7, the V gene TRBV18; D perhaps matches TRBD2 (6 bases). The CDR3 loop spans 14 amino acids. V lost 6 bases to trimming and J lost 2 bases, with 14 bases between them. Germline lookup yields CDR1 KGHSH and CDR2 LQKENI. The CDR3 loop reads CASSPEPGAYEQYF. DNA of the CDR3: TGTGCCAGCTCCCCGGAACCGGGGGCCTACGAGCAGTACTTC.

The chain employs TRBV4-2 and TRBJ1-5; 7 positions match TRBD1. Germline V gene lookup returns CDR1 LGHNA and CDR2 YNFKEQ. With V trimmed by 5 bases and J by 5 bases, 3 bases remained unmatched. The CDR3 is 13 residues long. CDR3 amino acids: CASSVQGDQPQHF. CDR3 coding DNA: TGTGCCAGCAGCGTCCAGGGGGATCAGCCCCAGCATTTT.

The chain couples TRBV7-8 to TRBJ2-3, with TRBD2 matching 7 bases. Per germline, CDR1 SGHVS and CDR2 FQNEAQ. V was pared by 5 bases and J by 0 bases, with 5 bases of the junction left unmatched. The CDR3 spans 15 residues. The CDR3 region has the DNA TGTGCCAGCAGCCCCCCGGGACTAAGCACAGATACGCAGTATTTT. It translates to CASSPPGLSTDTQYF. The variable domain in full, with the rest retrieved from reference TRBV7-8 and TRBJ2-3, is GAGVSQSPRYKVAKRGQDVALRCDPISGHVSLFWYQQALGQGPEFLTYFQNEAQLDKSGLPSDRFFAERPEGSVSTLKIQRTQQEDSAVYLCASSPPGLSTDTQYFGPGTRLTVL.

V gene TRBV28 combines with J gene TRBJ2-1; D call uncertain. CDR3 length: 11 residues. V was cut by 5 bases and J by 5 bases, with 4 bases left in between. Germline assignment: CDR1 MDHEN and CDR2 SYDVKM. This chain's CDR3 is CASSTDNEQFF. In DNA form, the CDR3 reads TGTGCCAGCAGTACAGACAATGAGCAGTTCTTC.

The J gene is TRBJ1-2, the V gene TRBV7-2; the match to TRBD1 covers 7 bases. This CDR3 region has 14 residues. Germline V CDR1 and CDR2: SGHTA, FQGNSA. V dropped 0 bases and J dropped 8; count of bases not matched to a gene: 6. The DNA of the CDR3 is TGTGCCAGCAGCTTAGCGCTAGGGGGCGGGGGCTACACCTTC. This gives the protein CASSLALGGGGYTF.

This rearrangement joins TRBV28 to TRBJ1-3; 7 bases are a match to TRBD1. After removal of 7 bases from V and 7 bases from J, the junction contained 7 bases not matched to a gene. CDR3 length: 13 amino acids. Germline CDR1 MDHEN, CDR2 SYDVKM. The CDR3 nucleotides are TGTGCCAGCAAAAGGGGGCCGGGGAACACCATATATTTT. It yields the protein CASKRGPGNTIYF.

The CDR3 sequence: CASSRGGYSYEQYF. CDR3 DNA sequence: TGTGCCAGCAGCAGGGGGGGGTATTCCTACGAGCAGTACTTC. This sequence joins TRBV9 and TRBJ2-5, with a tentative D call TRBD2 (7 bases). The J call may be in error: the DNA end matches TRBJ2-7 better. Germline CDR1 is SGDLS and CDR2 is YYNGEE. CDR3 length: 14 amino acids.

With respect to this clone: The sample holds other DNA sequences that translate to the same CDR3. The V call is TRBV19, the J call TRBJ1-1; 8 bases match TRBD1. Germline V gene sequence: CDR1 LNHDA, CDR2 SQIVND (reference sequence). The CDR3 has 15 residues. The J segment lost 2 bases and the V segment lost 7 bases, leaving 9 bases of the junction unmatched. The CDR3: CASITGGRGNTEAFF. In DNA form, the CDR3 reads TGTGCCAGTATTACAGGGGGAAGGGGTAACACTGAAGCTTTCTTT.

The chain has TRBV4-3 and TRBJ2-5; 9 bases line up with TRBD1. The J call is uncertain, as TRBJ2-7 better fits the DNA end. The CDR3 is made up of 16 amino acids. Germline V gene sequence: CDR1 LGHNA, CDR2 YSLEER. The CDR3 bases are TGCGCCAGCAGCCAAGATTACAGGGGGCAGGATGGCGAGCAGTACTTC. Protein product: CASSQDYRGQDGEQYF.

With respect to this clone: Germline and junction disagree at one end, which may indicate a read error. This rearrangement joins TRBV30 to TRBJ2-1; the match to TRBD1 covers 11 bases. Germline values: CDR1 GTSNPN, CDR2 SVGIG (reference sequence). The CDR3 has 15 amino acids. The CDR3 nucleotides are TGTGCCGGGAGTGTACTAGGGACAGGGGGTACACGACAGTTCTTC. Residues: CAGSVLGTGGTRQFF.

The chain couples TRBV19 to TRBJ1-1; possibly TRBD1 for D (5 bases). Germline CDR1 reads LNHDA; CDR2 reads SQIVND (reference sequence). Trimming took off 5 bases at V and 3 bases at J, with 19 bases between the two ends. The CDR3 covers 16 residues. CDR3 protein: CASSPRTKGIDTEAFF. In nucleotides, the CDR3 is TGTGCCAGTAGTCCTCGGACAAAGGGTATCGACACTGAAGCTTTCTTT.

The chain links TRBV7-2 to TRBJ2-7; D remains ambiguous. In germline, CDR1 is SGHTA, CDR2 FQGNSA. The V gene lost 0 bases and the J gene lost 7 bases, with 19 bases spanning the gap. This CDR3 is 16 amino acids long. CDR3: CASSLAMTSIGVEQYF. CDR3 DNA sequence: TGTGCCAGCAGCTTAGCGATGACTTCTATTGGCGTGGAGCAGTACTTC.

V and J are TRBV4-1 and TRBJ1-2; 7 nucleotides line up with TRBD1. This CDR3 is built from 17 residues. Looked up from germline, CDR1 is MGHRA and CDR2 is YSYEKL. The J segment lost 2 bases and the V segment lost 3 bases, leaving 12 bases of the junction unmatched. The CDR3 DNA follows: TGCGCCAGCAGCCACTCCTTAAGGGGGCGGTCCAACTATGGCTACACCTTC. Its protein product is CASSHSLRGRSNYGYTF.

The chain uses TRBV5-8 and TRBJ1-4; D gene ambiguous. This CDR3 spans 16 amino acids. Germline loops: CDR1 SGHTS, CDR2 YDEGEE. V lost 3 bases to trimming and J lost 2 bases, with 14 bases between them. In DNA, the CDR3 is TGTGCCAGCAGCTCTGGGTCGGGAACGACTAATGAAAAACTGTTTTTT. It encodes CASSSGSGTTNEKLFF.

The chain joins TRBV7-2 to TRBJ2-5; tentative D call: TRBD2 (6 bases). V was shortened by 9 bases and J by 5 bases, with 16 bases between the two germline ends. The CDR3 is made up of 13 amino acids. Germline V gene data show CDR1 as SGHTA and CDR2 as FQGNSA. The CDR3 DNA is TGTGCCAGTTCTCGGGGTGGGAGGGAGACCCAGTACTTC. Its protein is CASSRGGRETQYF.